Listed below are T cell receptor beta chains from one sample, sequenced in a study of blood T cell repertoires in COVID-19. The table came from immunoSEQ multiplex PCR; TCRdb's copy has only in-frame clones and leaves some out. This table has some 320,000 clones, roughly 86% appearing once. The sample was peripheral blood. The origin of the receptors is a woman aged 25 to 39 with COVID-19, enrolled during active disease. Each CDR3 is given with its conserved first and last residue. D genes are given only for firm matches. Size is stated for part of the rows, as once, few or many counts, or as a class when the clone is expanded.

V	J	size	D	DNA	CDR3
TRBV9	TRBJ2-3	-	TRBD2	TGTGCCAGCAGCGCTACGGGGGGGCGCACAGATACGCAGTATTTT	CASSATGGRTDTQYF
TRBV3-1/TRBV3-2	TRBJ1-2	once	-	TGTGCCAGCAGCCAGGACAGAAACTATGGCTACACCTTC	CASSQDRNYGYTF
TRBV19	TRBJ1-2	-	-	TGTGCCAGTAGCCCGGGTGAGATTCCTAACTATGGCTACACCTTC	CASSPGEIPNYGYTF
TRBV5-4	TRBJ2-7	-	-	TGTGCCAGCAGCGCGGGACTCATCTCCTACGAGCAGTACTTC	CASSAGLISYEQYF
TRBV6-5	TRBJ1-6	-	TRBD1	TGTGCCAGCAGAAAGACAGGGGACATTTCACCCCTCCACTTT	CASRKTGDISPLHF
TRBV2	TRBJ1-2	-	-	TGTGCCGGAGCCCCCCTATCGGTGAGCTATGGCTACACCTTC	CAGAPLSVSYGYTF
TRBV2	TRBJ2-7	-	-	TGTGCCAGCAGTGAAGGCGGGGCCGGAGAGCAGTACTTC	CASSEGGAGEQYF
TRBV2	TRBJ1-1	-	TRBD1	TGTGCCAGCAGTGAAGACAGGGGAACGGGGAACACTGAAGCTTTCTTT	CASSEDRGTGNTEAFF
TRBV18	TRBJ1-4	-	TRBD1	TGTGCCAGCTCATCGACAGGGATCCAAGAAAAACTGTTTTTT	CASSSTGIQEKLFF
TRBV10-3	TRBJ2-1	-	TRBD2	TGTGCCATCAGTGTGCCAAGCGGGGGCTCCTACAATGAGCAGTTCTTC	CAISVPSGGSYNEQFF
TRBV10-3	TRBJ2-7	-	-	TGTGCCATCAGTCTGGGGGCTGAGCAGTACTTC	CAISLGAEQYF
TRBV7-9	TRBJ2-5	-	-	TGTGCCAGCAGCTGGAGCGGATCCTCAGAGACCCAGTACTTC	CASSWSGSSETQYF
TRBV7-7	TRBJ1-5	-	-	TGTGCCAGCAGATCCCCGATGGCAGGCGTCGGTTATAGCAATCAGCCCCAGCATTTT	CASRSPMAGVGYSNQPQHF
TRBV20-1	TRBJ1-6	-	-	TGCAGTGCTACGGGTGGGTCACCCCTCCACTTT	CSATGGSPLHF
TRBV6-5	TRBJ2-2	once	TRBD2	TGTGCCAGCAGTTACAGTGGGGGGGCGAACACCGGGGAGCTGTTTTTT	CASSYSGGANTGELFF
TRBV5-1	TRBJ2-3	once	-	TGCGCCAGCAGCTACACCACAGATACGCAGTATTTT	CASSYTTDTQYF
TRBV27	TRBJ2-2	-	TRBD1	TGTGCCAGCAGTGGCGCAGGGGGCACCGGGGAGCTGTTTTTT	CASSGAGGTGELFF
TRBV5-4	TRBJ2-3	-	-	TGTGCCAGCAGCTGGGGGGATTATACGCAGTATTTT	CASSWGDYTQYF
TRBV5-6	TRBJ1-6	few	-	TGTGCCAGCAGCTTGAGGGGATCTCGTTCACCCCTCCACTTT	CASSLRGSRSPLHF
TRBV28	TRBJ2-7	-	-	TGTGCCACCTATGTAAGGGGCTGGGATCTTTCCTCTCGACCCAACTACGAGCAGTACTTC	CATYVRGWDLSSRPNYEQYF
TRBV3-1/TRBV3-2	TRBJ1-2	-	-	TGTGCCAGCAGCCAACTAAAGACAGAAGGCTACACCTTC	CASSQLKTEGYTF
TRBV19	TRBJ1-3	-	-	TGTGCCAGTAGGAGGGTTAGCTCTGGAAACACCATATATTTT	CASRRVSSGNTIYF
TRBV29-1	TRBJ1-4	-	TRBD1	TGCAGCGTTGAAGAAGGGGGCGATGAAAAACTGTTTTTT	CSVEEGGDEKLFF
TRBV5-4	TRBJ2-3	-	-	TGTGCCAGCAACTTGGGTGGGGCGGGGAGCACAGATACGCAGTATTTT	CASNLGGAGSTDTQYF
TRBV18	TRBJ1-5	-	TRBD1	TGTGCCAGCTCACCGGACAGGGACTCCACTAGCAATCAGCCCCAGCATTTT	CASSPDRDSTSNQPQHF
TRBV2	TRBJ1-2	-	-	TGTGCCAGCATGAGACAGGCCTATGGCTACACCTTC	CASMRQAYGYTF
TRBV5-1	TRBJ1-2	-	TRBD1	TGCGCCAGCAGCGGAGAGGGGGCGGCTGGCTACACCTTC	CASSGEGAAGYTF
TRBV7-9	TRBJ1-1	-	-	TGTGCCAGCAGCTTAAGTTTGCGGGCGGCTTTCTTT	CASSLSLRAAFF
TRBV19	TRBJ2-3	-	-	TGTGCCAGCTCAGAAGGGGGCACAGATACGCAGTATTTT	CASSEGGTDTQYF
TRBV4-1	TRBJ1-6	-	TRBD1	TGCGCCAGCAGCCCAAGGACAGGGGGGGACTTCTATAATTCACCCCTCCACTTT	CASSPRTGGDFYNSPLHF
TRBV6-6	TRBJ2-5	-	TRBD2	TGTGCCAGCAGTAGCGGGGGCCCGTGGGAAGAGACCCAGTACTTC	CASSSGGPWEETQYF
TRBV11-2	TRBJ1-2	-	-	TGTGCCAGCAGCTTAGCGGTCAGGGCCGACTATGGCTACACCTTC	CASSLAVRADYGYTF
TRBV2	TRBJ1-1	-	-	TGTGCCAGCAGACCCCTTACTCGGGGGAACACTGAAGCTTTCTTT	CASRPLTRGNTEAFF
TRBV29-1	TRBJ2-7	-	-	TGCAGCGTTGAAGGAAAGACGGGTTACGAGCAGTACTTC	CSVEGKTGYEQYF
TRBV5-6	TRBJ2-7	-	TRBD1	TGTGCCAGCAGCGGGGGACAGCGGCCCTCCTACGAGCAGTACTTC	CASSGGQRPSYEQYF
TRBV27	TRBJ1-2	-	-	TGTGCCAGCAGTTTCGCGGGTCTAGGTGGCTACACCTTC	CASSFAGLGGYTF
TRBV27	TRBJ2-7	-	-	TGTGCCAGCAGTTTACACCCGGAGGGGATCGGGGAGCAGTACTTC	CASSLHPEGIGEQYF
TRBV7-9	TRBJ2-5	-	TRBD1	TGTGCCAGCAGCGTTGGACAGGTTCCTGAAACCCAGTACTTC	CASSVGQVPETQYF
TRBV19	TRBJ1-2	once	TRBD1	TGTGCCAGTAGTATTAGGGGACAGGGGATCGGCTACACCTTC	CASSIRGQGIGYTF
TRBV11-2	TRBJ1-3	-	-	TGTGCCAGCAGCTTTGGGGCCGGGGGGTACACCATATATTTT	CASSFGAGGYTIYF
TRBV7-2	TRBJ2-5	once	TRBD2	TGTGCCAGCAGCTTAGCCCAGCGGGGGGGGCGAGAGACCCAGTACTTC	CASSLAQRGGRETQYF
TRBV7-9	TRBJ2-7	-	-	TGTGCCAGCAGCCCCAACAGGGACGGGCAGTACTTC	CASSPNRDGQYF
TRBV30	TRBJ1-1	many	TRBD1	TGTGCCTGGGACGCCGGGACAGGGAACACTGAAGCTTTCTTT	CAWDAGTGNTEAFF
TRBV12-5	TRBJ1-1	-	-	TGTGCTAGTGGTTTGGTACTAGGCTTGAACACTGAAGCTTTCTTT	CASGLVLGLNTEAFF
TRBV29-1	TRBJ2-7	-	TRBD2	TGCAGCGTTGAGGAGCATAGCGGGGCTTCCAGCTCCTACGAGCAGTACTTC	CSVEEHSGASSSYEQYF